This T cell receptor beta chain was obtained from a study of cytomegalovirus exposure and HLA in healthy donors (dated by TCRdb to about 2017). About the investigation overall: An earlier analysis of more than 550 of the donors reported approximately 280 Gb of sequence data and 117 million unique TCR beta sequences obtained from 150 million to 200 million T cells. Roughly 300 gigabases of sequencing data and 70 million to 95 million unique TCR sequences made up an early release that covered under 750 HLA-typed donors. Among the roughly 430 genotyped donors, approximately 81% belonged to the genetic ancestry cluster associated with self-reported Caucasian donors. The study aimed to test whether signatures of past pathogen exposure could be identified by cataloging public T cell receptors. The T cell repertoires of 670 or so subjects were profiled by immunosequencing and related to cytomegalovirus serostatus. Along with the approximately 650-subject first cohort, a separate validation cohort of around 110 different subjects was used. To predict cytomegalovirus infection status, the study brought together high-throughput TCR immunosequencing, statistical association of individual TCRs with disease status, and machine learning. In a later analysis, previously published TCR beta repertoires from 600 to 850 donors were re-analyzed and high-resolution HLA genotyping was added so that TCR occurrence patterns could be studied. Rather than drawing on any new phenotypic data, the later analysis identified candidate immune exposures from TCR beta sequences and the way those sequences occurred across donors. An earlier analysis of 587 of the donors used high-throughput TCR beta sequencing to judge whether each TCR beta V gene segment behaved as functional or pseudogenic. Alongside the repertoire data, information on donor age, sex, ethnicity and CMV serostatus was compiled. In a later genetic analysis, genome-wide SNP genotypes for about 60% of the 666 donors were used, and that subset was treated as a discovery cohort. All discovery cohort repertoires had been generated using a single sequencing platform. HLA typing covered class I and class II loci at four-digit resolution. The number of typed donors differed by locus: about 620-640 for A, B, C, DRB1 and DQB1; 522 for DQA1; about 600 for DPA1; and some 470 for DPB1. About 5 DR-DQ haplotypes were handled as single units for association and clustering, since linkage in the cohort was strong. Among approximately 370 genotyped donors of the cohort, an average of approximately 240,000 unique TCR beta nucleotide sequences was sequenced per donor, of which about 18% were non-productive. The study at large found these results: In a later genetic analysis, fewer N-insertions in productive TCRs were reported among donors in an Asian-associated ancestry cluster than the roughly 710-donor mean. The 87-base-pair reads could not distinguish some IMGT-functional V segments, including TRBV6-2 and TRBV6-3, so those segments were excluded. Strong co-occurrence of HLA alleles, especially DR and DQ, made assigning TCR associations to individual alleles difficult. In vitro tests confirmed that a few of the cytomegalovirus-associated TCR beta chains recognize cytomegalovirus antigens. A later genetic analysis associated a missense DCLRE1C variant with V-gene and J-gene trimming of TCR beta chains, and an independent cohort replicated the association. Because HLA typing was missing for some donors at each locus, association tests included only the typed subset. In a later analysis, several top co-occurrence clusters were reported to appear linked to parvovirus B19, influenza, CMV and Epstein-Barr virus. In the study, about 150 TCR beta chains were listed as associated with cytomegalovirus. According to the authors, the approach could potentially be generalized to other disease states and immunological phenotypes. In an earlier analysis of more than 450 of the donors, most TCR beta V segments were observed in productive rearrangements about 90% or about 30% of the time, broadly matching IMGT annotations. Immune exposure information for the cohort was limited to CMV serostatus. Correlated functional status among segregating V segments might be attributable to linkage disequilibrium, but an unknown experimental factor could not be ruled out. In a later analysis, the rate of TCR association differed among HLA loci, with DRB1 alleles having the most associated TCRs and HLA-C alleles having the fewest. Most CMV-associated TCR beta chains appeared to be HLA-restricted in a later analysis, and the HLA associations seemed to be driven largely by CMV exposure. Across donors, most TCR sequences were observed very rarely, whereas some public TCRs were present in many individuals. A cluster of highly shared sequence variants was judged likely to represent a technical artifact of the sequencing pipeline. Compared with equally common non-associated chains, HLA-associated TCR beta chains in a later analysis were more clonally expanded and had lower generation probabilities. A further reported finding was that TCR beta sequences accurately predicted the HLA-A and HLA-B alleles for most subjects in the first cohort. Sequencing depth was assumed to be roughly uniform across donors in the presence/absence analyses, though that assumption may not hold. Only TCR beta chains were sequenced in this cohort, and the absence of alpha or paired-chain data limited detectable features. Because counts were too low, roughly 17 rarely observed V segments, including chromosome 9 orphons, were left out of the earlier analysis of 587 of the donors. Cytomegalovirus status was reported to be diagnosed by the classifier with high specificity and sensitivity in both the original and validation cohorts. Specific HLA alleles were associated with 16,951 TCR beta sequences at a false discovery rate of 0.05 in a later analysis.

V is reduced by 0 bases and J by 4 bases, leaving a spacing of 4 bases between them. CDR1 and CDR2 are read off the germline V gene as LGHNA and YNFKEQ. Spanning cysteine to phenylalanine, the CDR3 consists of 14 amino acids. The read is trimmed to its CDR3 DNA, 42 bases read in frame from base 1. Comment on this clone: Its antigen is unknown. Base qualities are not at hand, and no much larger clone is one base apart.

The cohort consisted of approximately 690 healthy bone marrow donors. Cohort members were all nominally healthy when sampled, although unrecorded immune exposures were likely present. The donor was CMV seronegative and belonged to the group of 320 or so seronegative cohort members. A peripheral blood sample was provided by each donor, and peripheral blood mononuclear cells were used for TCR beta sequencing. Genomic DNA was extracted from the blood cell samples with the Qiagen DNeasy Blood Extraction Kit. The library was generated by the immunoSEQ multiplex PCR assay. For the multiplex PCR, a mixture combining 60 forward primers for TCR Vbeta segments and 13 reverse primers for TCR Jbeta segments was used. A multiplex PCR assay on genomic DNA amplified the CDR3 region of rearranged TCR beta genes. The Illumina HiSeq System was used to sequence the amplified TCR beta libraries as 87-base-pair reads. Per the original workflow: Across the roughly 670 repertoires, a later analysis counted roughly 77 million unique TCR beta chains, some 11 million of which were shared by at least two donors. Raw reads were error-corrected and collapsed into unique sequences with a nearest-neighbor algorithm that merged closely related sequences to remove PCR and sequencing errors. To assign V, D and J gene segments, CDR3 sequences were aligned to IMGT reference sequences. Each retained sequence needed at least a six-nucleotide match to both a V gene segment and a J gene segment. A rearrangement was called productive if the CDR3 had no stop codons and remained in frame with V and J, and every other rearrangement was called non-productive. Following IMGT convention, CDR3 was defined as the stretch from the second conserved V-encoded cysteine up to the conserved J-encoded phenylalanine. The earlier analysis of more than 450 of the donors excluded sequences that lacked an unambiguous match to a single V gene segment. In an earlier analysis of around 600 of the donors, V segments were called functional above 56.7% productive rearrangements and were called segregating when the between-donor standard deviation exceeded 5%. A statistical classification framework was developed to diagnose cytomegalovirus status using the catalog of TCR beta chain sequences. A later analysis assigned V and J genes by comparing TCR nucleotide sequences with IMGT/GENE-DB human TR gene sequences. In a later analysis, CDR3 sequences and most-parsimonious VDJ recombination scenarios were assigned using the TCRdist pipeline. In a later analysis, every TCR beta chain was defined by the combination of its CDR3 amino acid sequence and its V-gene family, and reads without a unique V-gene family were dropped. In a later analysis, fewer than 600 highly shared, low-generation-probability nucleotide sequences were removed to address suspected cross-contamination and a sequencing artifact. In a later analysis, a clonal expansion index for each public chain was calculated from normalized within-repertoire ranks of inferred template counts. A later analysis computed generation probabilities with a VDJ recombination model fitted to out-of-frame rearrangements, and checked the results against IGoR. Hypergeometric tests were used in a later analysis to score TCR-TCR, TCR-HLA and TCR-CMV co-occurrence, with a repertoire-size bias correction applied to the TCR pairs. A later analysis estimated false discovery rates by permuting HLA or CMV assignments 20 times. In a later analysis, co-occurring TCRs were grouped using DBSCAN, with TCRdist sequence similarity added in when clustering inside HLA-allele-positive subsets. Repertoires with fewer than 30,000 or more than 120,000 public chains, plus five repertoires with anomalous nucleotide sharing, were excluded from co-occurrence clustering. TCRdb provides this immuneACCESS table in a form limited to in-frame rearrangements. Some clones are lacking; in checked studies, under half of them reflect an unresolved V gene, and why the rest are absent is not known. V, J and clone size are taken as reported in that table, and D and trimming were inferred from the DNA itself. The sample yields 75,000 to 100,000 clones; roughly 78% were counted once. About 7.3% of the sample goes to the ten largest clones.

The chain couples TRBV4-2 to TRBJ1-6; the D gene is unclear. This clonotype was obtained from a man between 25 and 39 years old in good health and CMV-seronegative. Sequences were obtained from PBMCs. The DNA reads as follows: TGTGCCAGCAGCCAAGACAGTTATAATTCACCCCTCCACTTT. Translation gives CASSQDSYNSPLHF.